What follows are 8 T cell receptor beta chains derived from one specimen sequenced in a study of identical twins. MiXCR, run by TCRdb on the 5' RACE reads, gives a single entry per CDR3 protein. This table holds 350,000 to 400,000 distinct CDR3 sequences, 8.5% to 10% found once. The sequencing input was naive T cells sorted from blood. Receptor source: a woman aged 50 to 65 in good health.

The CDR3 nucleotides are TGCAGCGTTTTAGAGGTCGGGGATTATGGCTACACCTTC. It codes for CSVLEVGDYGYTF. The chain is built from TRBV29-1 and TRBJ1-2, with unresolved D. Trimming removed 5 bases at V and 5 bases at J, with 15 bases between. The CDR3 is made up of 13 amino acids. Germline loops: CDR1 SQVTM, CDR2 ANQGSEA.

This clonotype was recorded a few times. The chain recombines TRBV24-1 with TRBJ2-1; D gene ambiguous. The CDR3 has 11 amino acids. V was shortened by 1 base and J by 8 bases, with 2 bases between the two germline ends. Germline V CDR1 and CDR2: KGHDR, SFDVKD. The CDR3 loop is CATSDFDEQFF. In DNA form, the CDR3 reads TGTGCCACCAGTGATTTTGATGAGCAGTTCTTC.

V gene TRBV4-1 combines with J gene TRBJ2-7; 7 bases match TRBD1. CDR1 is MGHRA, CDR2 YSYEKL, per germline. J lost 0 bases, V lost 2 bases, and 7 bases had no gene match. The CDR3 spans 16 residues. In DNA, the CDR3 is TGCGCCAGCAGCCAAAACCGGGACAGTCGCTCCTACGAGCAGTACTTC. Protein sequence: CASSQNRDSRSYEQYF.

This clonotype was found a few times. The V gene is TRBV20-1, the J gene TRBJ2-1; 8 bases line up with TRBD2. CDR1 is DFQATT, CDR2 SNEGSKA, per germline (reference sequence). The ends lost 6 bases at V and 0 bases at J; junction bases unmatched: 10. This CDR3 has 16 amino acids. The CDR3 region has the DNA TGCAGTGCCCCCATTCGACTAGCGCTCTCCTACAATGAGCAGTTCTTC. Translating it yields CSAPIRLALSYNEQFF.

This chain uses TRBV2 with TRBJ2-3; TRBD2 matches 7 bases. Germline loops: CDR1 SNHLY, CDR2 FYNNEI. There are 17 residues in the CDR3. V gave up 2 bases and J gave up 5 bases; unmatched junction bases: 13. The CDR3 nucleotides are TGTGCCAGCAGTGAAACGGGACTACTAGGATCCGGAGATACGCAGTATTTT. Translation gives CASSETGLLGSGDTQYF.

The chain uses TRBV29-1 and TRBJ1-1; possibly TRBD1 for D (5 bases). There are 15 residues in the CDR3. The V end lost 6 bases, the J end lost 0 bases, and 17 bases lay between the germline ends. Germline V gives CDR1 SQVTM, CDR2 ANQGSEA. DNA for the CDR3: TGCAGCGTCCAAAAGAGTTGGGGCTTGAACACTGAAGCTTTCTTT. Amino acids: CSVQKSWGLNTEAFF.

This clonotype was observed at least ten times. The V and J genes are TRBV5-1 and TRBJ2-7; 7 nucleotides align to TRBD2. The CDR3 is 21 residues long. The V gene end was trimmed by 4 bases and the J gene end by 4 bases; junction bases not matched to a gene: 29. Per the germline V gene, CDR1 is SGHRS and CDR2 is YFSETQ. CDR3 residues: CASSPAPREPLLPGLTYEQYF. In DNA, the CDR3 is TGCGCCAGCAGCCCCGCCCCCCGGGAACCACTGCTACCGGGACTAACGTACGAGCAGTACTTC. The complete variable domain, with remaining parts taken from reference TRBV5-1 and TRBJ2-7, reads KAGVTQTPRYLIKTRGQQVTLSCSPISGHRSVSWYQQTPGQGLQFLFEYFSETQRNKGNFPGRFSGRQFSNSRSEMNVSTLELGDSALYLCASSPAPREPLLPGLTYEQYFGPGTRLTVT.

Notes on this clonotype: Its ends do not fully match the called genes, so a read error is possible. The CDR3 protein is CAGSQPLAGGQYNEQFF. CDR3 sequence (DNA): TGCGCCGGCAGCCAACCTCTAGCGGGAGGGCAATACAATGAGCAGTTCTTC. The V gene is TRBV4-1, the J gene TRBJ2-1, with TRBD2 matching 12 bases. CDR3 size: 17 residues. The germline CDR1 and CDR2 sequences are MGHRA and YSYEKL.